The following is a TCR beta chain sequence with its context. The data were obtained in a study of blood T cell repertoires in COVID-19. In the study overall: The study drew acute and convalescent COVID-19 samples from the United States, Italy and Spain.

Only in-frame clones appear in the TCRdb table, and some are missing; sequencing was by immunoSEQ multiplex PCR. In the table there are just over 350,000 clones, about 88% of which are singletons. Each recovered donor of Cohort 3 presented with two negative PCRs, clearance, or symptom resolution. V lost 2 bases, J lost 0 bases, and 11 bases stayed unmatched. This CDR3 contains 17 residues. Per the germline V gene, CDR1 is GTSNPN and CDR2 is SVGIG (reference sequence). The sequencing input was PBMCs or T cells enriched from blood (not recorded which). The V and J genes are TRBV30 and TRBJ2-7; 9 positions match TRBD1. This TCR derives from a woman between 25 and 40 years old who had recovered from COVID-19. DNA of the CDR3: TGTGCCTGGAGTTCAGCCGGGACAGGGCCCCTCTCCTACGAGCAGTACTTC. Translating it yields CAWSSAGTGPLSYEQYF.